This T cell receptor (beta chain) was identified during a study of identifying expanded T cells in peripheral blood. Germline-derived CDR1 and CDR2 are MNHNS and SASEGT. V lost 3 bases to trimming and J lost 4 bases, with 12 bases between them. This CDR3 is built from 14 residues. Sequenced by immunoSEQ multiplex PCR; TCRdb stores in-frame clones only, minus some. Of 100,000 to 150,000 clones in the sample, 84% are singletons; the top ten hold 3.3%. The material sequenced was blood. This sequence joins TRBV6-1 and TRBJ1-2; weak D call: TRBD1 (6 bases). This clonotype was sampled from a person between 18 and 75 years old in good health. The CDR3 sequence: CASSDTGILYGYTF. For the CDR3, the DNA is TGTGCCAGCAGTGACACAGGGATCCTCTATGGCTACACCTTC.